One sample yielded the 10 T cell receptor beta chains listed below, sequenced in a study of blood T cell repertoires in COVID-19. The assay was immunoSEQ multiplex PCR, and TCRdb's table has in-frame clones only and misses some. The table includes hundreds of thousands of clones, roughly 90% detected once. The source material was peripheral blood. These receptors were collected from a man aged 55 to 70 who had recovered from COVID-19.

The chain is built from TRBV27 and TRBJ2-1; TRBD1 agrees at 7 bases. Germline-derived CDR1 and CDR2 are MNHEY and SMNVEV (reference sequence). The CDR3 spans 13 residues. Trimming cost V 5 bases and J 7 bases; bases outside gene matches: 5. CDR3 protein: CASSPGGVNEQFF. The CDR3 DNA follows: TGTGCCAGCAGTCCAGGGGGAGTAAATGAGCAGTTCTTC.

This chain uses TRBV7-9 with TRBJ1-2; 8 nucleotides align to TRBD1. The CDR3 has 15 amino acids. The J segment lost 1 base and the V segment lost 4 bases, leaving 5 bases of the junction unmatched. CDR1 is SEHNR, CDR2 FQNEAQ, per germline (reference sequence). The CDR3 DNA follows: TGTGCCAGCAGCTCCGGGACAGGTTTTAACTATGGCTACACCTTC. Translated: CASSSGTGFNYGYTF.

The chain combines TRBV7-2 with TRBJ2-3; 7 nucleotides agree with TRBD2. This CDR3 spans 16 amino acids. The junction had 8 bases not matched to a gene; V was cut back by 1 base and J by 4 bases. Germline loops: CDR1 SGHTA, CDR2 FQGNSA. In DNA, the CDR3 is TGTGCCAGCAGCTTAGGGCTAGCGGCCGGGGCAGATACGCAGTATTTT. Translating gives CASSLGLAAGADTQYF.

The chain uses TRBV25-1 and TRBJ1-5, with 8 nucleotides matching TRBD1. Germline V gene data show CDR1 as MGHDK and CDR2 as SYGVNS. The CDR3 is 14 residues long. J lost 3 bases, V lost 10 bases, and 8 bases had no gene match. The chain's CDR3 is CATSTTGDNQPQHF. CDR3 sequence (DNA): TGTGCCACCTCCACGACAGGGGACAATCAGCCCCAGCATTTT.

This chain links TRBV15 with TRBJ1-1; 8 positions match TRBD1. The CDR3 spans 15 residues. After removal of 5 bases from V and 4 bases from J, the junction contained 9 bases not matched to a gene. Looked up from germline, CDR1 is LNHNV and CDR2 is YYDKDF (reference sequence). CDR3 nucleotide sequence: TGTGCCACCAGCGTCAGACAGGGGCGAGGCACTGAAGCTTTCTTT. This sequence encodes CATSVRQGRGTEAFF.

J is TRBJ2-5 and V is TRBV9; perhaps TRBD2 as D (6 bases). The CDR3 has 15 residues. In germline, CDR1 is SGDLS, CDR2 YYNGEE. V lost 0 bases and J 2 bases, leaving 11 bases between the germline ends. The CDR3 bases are TGTGCCAGCAGCGTAGCTGTGGGGACTCAAGAGACCCAGTACTTC. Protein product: CASSVAVGTQETQYF.

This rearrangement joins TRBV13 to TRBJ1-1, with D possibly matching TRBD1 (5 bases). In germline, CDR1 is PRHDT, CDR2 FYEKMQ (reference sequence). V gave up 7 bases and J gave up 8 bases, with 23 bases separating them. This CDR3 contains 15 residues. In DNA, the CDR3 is TGTGCCAGCACCCAGCGGGGCAGTCGCTCTAGAGAAGCTTTCTTT. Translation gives CASTQRGSRSREAFF. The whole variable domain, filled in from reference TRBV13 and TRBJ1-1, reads AAGVIQSPRHLIKEKRETATLKCYPIPRHDTVYWYQQGPGQDPQFLISFYEKMQSDKGSIPDRFSAQQFSDYHSELNMSSLELGDSALYFCASTQRGSRSREAFFGQGTRLTVV.

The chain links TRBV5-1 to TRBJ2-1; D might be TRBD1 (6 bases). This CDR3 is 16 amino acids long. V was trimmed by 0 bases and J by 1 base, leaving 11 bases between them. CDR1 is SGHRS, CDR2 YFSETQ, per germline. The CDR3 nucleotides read TGCGCCAGCAGCTTGGCAACCGGACAGTCCTACAATGAGCAGTTCTTC. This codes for CASSLATGQSYNEQFF.

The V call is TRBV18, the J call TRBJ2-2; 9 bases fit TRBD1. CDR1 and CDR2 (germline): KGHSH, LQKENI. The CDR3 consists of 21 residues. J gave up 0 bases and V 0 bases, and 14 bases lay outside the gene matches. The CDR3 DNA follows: TGTGCCAGCTCACCACCGATAGGACAGGGGATCGGGATCGCGAACACCGGGGAGCTGTTTTTT. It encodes CASSPPIGQGIGIANTGELFF.

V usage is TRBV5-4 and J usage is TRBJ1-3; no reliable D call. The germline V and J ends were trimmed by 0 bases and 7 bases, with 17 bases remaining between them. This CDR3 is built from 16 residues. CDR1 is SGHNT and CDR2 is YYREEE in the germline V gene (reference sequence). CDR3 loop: CASSLGAPSFRNTIYF. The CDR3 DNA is TGTGCCAGCAGCTTGGGAGCCCCCAGCTTCAGGAACACCATATATTTT. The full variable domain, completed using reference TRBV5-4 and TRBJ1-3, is ETGVTQSPTHLIKTRGQQVTLRCSSQSGHNTVSWYQQALGQGPQFIFQYYREEENGRGNFPPRFSGLQFPNYSSELNVNALELDDSALYLCASSLGAPSFRNTIYFGEGSWLTVV.